One sample yielded the 26 T cell receptor beta chains listed below, sequenced in a study of T cells in Graves' hyperthyroidism and ophthalmopathy (dated by TCRdb to about 2019). Libraries were prepared through multiplex PCR. This sample was sequenced with an Illumina HiSeq 2000. TCR beta CDR3 regions were amplified from RNA transcripts. For the first round of RT-PCR on the TCR CDR3, the HTBI primer set was used together with the Qiagen OneStep RT-PCR kit. Through fastp at Q25 and MiXCR, TCRdb rebuilt clones from the public reads, retaining in-frame beta chains. Merged by CDR3 protein, the rows form single entries marked with the most common genes and DNA. Within this sample are 270,000 or so distinct CDR3 sequences, with 20% to 30% of them counted one time only. The biggest ten clones account for 25% to 30% of the sample. Material: blood. These receptors originate from a man aged 35 to 55 with Graves' hyperthyroidism that later progressed to Graves' ophthalmopathy.

Ten or more counts support this clonotype. The chain has TRBV6-2 or TRBV6-3 and TRBJ1-1; D gene ambiguous. V shed 2 bases and J shed 8 bases, with 9 bases lying between them. This CDR3 comprises 12 residues. CDR1 and CDR2 from the germline V gene are MNHEY and SVGEGT. For the CDR3, the DNA is TGTGCCAGCAGTTACATGAAGAACGAAGCTTTCTTT. This sequence encodes CASSYMKNEAFF.

V gene TRBV12-3 or TRBV12-4 combines with J gene TRBJ1-5; the D gene is possibly TRBD1 (6 bases). V was pared by 6 bases and J by 2 bases, with 17 bases between. The CDR3 covers 16 residues. CDR3 residues: CASSHRDHAGNQPQHF. The CDR3 coding sequence is TGTGCCAGCAGCCACAGGGACCACGCGGGCAATCAGCCCCAGCATTTT.

This clonotype came up many times. The chain links TRBV6-1 to TRBJ2-7, with 11 bases identical to TRBD2. The CDR3 contains 15 residues. Trimming cost V 4 bases and J 2 bases; bases outside gene matches: 4. Germline values: CDR1 MNHNS, CDR2 SASEGT. The CDR3, as DNA: TGTGCCAGCAGTGTGACTAGCGGGATTGCCTACGAGCAGTACTTC. The encoded protein is CASSVTSGIAYEQYF.

This clonotype was counted only a few times. For the CDR3, the DNA is TGTGCCAGCAGCTCATACCCGGGGGGGACCTACGAGCAGTACTTC. Translating gives CASSSYPGGTYEQYF. This chain links TRBV7-3 with TRBJ2-7, with TRBD2 identical over 8 bases. Germline CDR1 and CDR2: SGHTA and FQGTGA. V lost 4 bases to trimming and J lost 2 bases; unmatched junction nucleotides: 7. This CDR3 has 15 residues.

This clonotype has a count of ten or more. The gene calls are TRBV11-1 and TRBJ2-5; a possible D gene is TRBD1 (6 bases). Germline-derived CDR1 and CDR2 are SGHAT and FQDESV (reference sequence). This CDR3 spans 14 amino acids. V lost 4 bases and J 5 bases, leaving 14 bases between the germline ends. The CDR3 sequence: CASSWEGGRETQYF. CDR3 nucleotide sequence: TGTGCCAGCAGCTGGGAAGGGGGTCGGGAGACCCAGTACTTC.

The table lists this clonotype with many counts. This chain uses TRBV25-1 with TRBJ1-5, with D possibly being TRBD1 (6 bases). Trimming shortened V by 10 bases and J by 3 bases, and 16 bases separated the two germline ends. The germline V gene encodes CDR1 MGHDK and CDR2 SYGVNS. The CDR3 has 14 residues. Written as DNA, the CDR3 is TGTGCCACCCAAGAAGGGGGACTCAATCAGCCCCAGCATTTT. Translation gives CATQEGGLNQPQHF.

Only one count was recorded for this clonotype. The chain joins TRBV20-1 to TRBJ1-2; 8 nucleotides match TRBD1. The trim removed 5 bases at V and 8 bases at J, leaving 10 bases unmatched. Germline CDR1 reads DFQATT; CDR2 reads SNEGSKA (reference sequence). The CDR3 has 13 residues. The CDR3 is CSAVRDRSKGYTF. Here the CDR3 DNA reads TGCAGTGCTGTCCGGGACAGGAGTAAGGGCTACACCTTC.

This clonotype was seen at least ten times. The chain combines TRBV12-3 or TRBV12-4 with TRBJ1-1; tentative D call: TRBD1 (6 bases). Trimming removed 3 bases from V and 0 bases from J, with 8 bases in between. This CDR3 spans 14 amino acids. The CDR3 nucleotides read TGTGCCAGCAGTTTCGGGGGCCTGAACACTGAAGCTTTCTTT. It translates to CASSFGGLNTEAFF.

This clonotype occurred once. The V gene is TRBV12-3 or TRBV12-4, the J gene TRBJ2-7; D is ambiguous. V was pared by 3 bases and J by 3 bases, with 9 bases between. The CDR3 covers 13 residues. The CDR3 coding sequence is TGTGCCAGCAGTTTTGGACCGGGCTACGAGCAGTACTTC. This translates into CASSFGPGYEQYF.

This chain uses TRBV5-1 with TRBJ2-2; no clear D. The CDR3 has 14 residues. Germline V lookup: CDR1 SGHRS, CDR2 YFSETQ. V lost 4 bases, J lost 1 base, and 8 bases lay in between. The CDR3 DNA sequence: TGCGCCAGCAGCATATTACAGAACACCGGGGAGCTGTTTTTT. Translating it yields CASSILQNTGELFF.

This clonotype was counted at least ten times. The J gene is TRBJ2-2, the V gene TRBV18; D gene ambiguous. The CDR3 covers 12 residues. The V gene lost 8 bases and the J gene lost 3 bases, with 7 bases spanning the gap. Per the germline V gene, CDR1 is KGHSH and CDR2 is LQKENI. CDR3 amino acids: CASSPDTGELFF. The CDR3 bases are TGTGCCAGCAGCCCCGACACCGGGGAGCTGTTTTTT.

This chain uses TRBV7-2 with TRBJ2-1, with D perhaps TRBD1 or TRBD2 (5 bases each). This CDR3 has 15 residues. Per the germline V gene, CDR1 is SGHTA and CDR2 is FQGNSA. V was shortened by 3 bases and J by 11 bases, with 20 bases between the two germline ends. CDR3 DNA: TGTGCCAGCAGCTTGGGCGAAGTGGGACGGAGACAGCAGTTCTTC. This codes for CASSLGEVGRRQQFF.

This clonotype was seen repeatedly, ten times or more. The V gene is TRBV15, the J gene TRBJ2-7; D remains unclear. The CDR3 is 12 residues long. With 0 bases removed from V and 4 bases from J, the gap between germline ends came to 4 bases. CDR1 LNHNV and CDR2 YYDKDF come from the germline V gene (reference sequence). CDR3 in amino acids: CATSREWYEQYF. The CDR3 nucleotides read TGTGCCACCAGCAGAGAGTGGTACGAGCAGTACTTC.

This clonotype came up a few times. CDR3 in DNA: TGTGCCAGCACCTTGACCAACACTGAAGCTTTCTTT. It codes for CASTLTNTEAFF. The chain is built from TRBV11-2 and TRBJ1-1; D gene uncertain. The CDR3 runs to 12 residues. Germline V gene sequence: CDR1 SGHAT, CDR2 FQNNGV. Trimming cost V 7 bases and J 2 bases, with 8 bases left between them.

This clonotype was detected many times. The chain uses TRBV20-1 and TRBJ2-7, with D maybe TRBD1 (6 bases). Trimming removed 1 base from V and 4 bases from J, with 11 bases in between. Germline assignment: CDR1 DFQATT and CDR2 SNEGSKA (reference sequence). CDR3 length: 13 amino acids. For the CDR3, the DNA is TGCAGTGCTAGAGTCCCAGGGGTTTACGAGCAGTACTTC. Translated: CSARVPGVYEQYF.

This clonotype was recorded many times. A much larger clone lies a single base off, so this may be a read error. The genes are TRBV6-2 or TRBV6-3 and TRBJ2-7, with TRBD1 as a possible D gene (6 bases). V was shortened by 2 bases and J by 0 bases, with 8 bases between the two germline ends. CDR1 MNHEY and CDR2 SVGEGT come from the germline V gene. CDR3 length equals 14 residues. The CDR3 sequence is CASSYRDNSYEQYF. CDR3 nucleotides: TGTGCCAGCAGTTACCGGGACAACTCCTACGAGCAGTACTTC.

There are many counts of this clonotype. The J gene is TRBJ1-6, the V gene TRBV6-1, with 7 nucleotides matching TRBD1. This CDR3 comprises 16 residues. The V gene end was trimmed by 5 bases and the J gene end by 10 bases; junction bases not matched to a gene: 14. Germline CDR1 reads MNHNS; CDR2 reads SASEGT. In nucleotides, the CDR3 is TGTGCCAGCAGTCGATTACAGGGGCTGGGATCCTCACCCCTCCACTTT. Its translation is CASSRLQGLGSSPLHF.

This clonotype was seen many times. The chain has TRBV6-2 or TRBV6-3 and TRBJ2-7; the D gene could be TRBD1 or TRBD2 (5 bases each). The germline V gene has CDR1 MNHEY and CDR2 SVGEGT. This CDR3 region has 19 residues. Trimming stripped 6 bases from V and 0 bases from J, with 27 bases between. The CDR3 bases are TGTGCCAGCAGCGGGGCCGTCCTCAGGATCCACTCCTCCTCCTACGAGCAGTACTTC. Translation: CASSGAVLRIHSSSYEQYF.

CDR3 protein: CSARGQGRTEAFF. The DNA of the CDR3 is TGCAGTGCTAGGGGACAGGGAAGGACTGAAGCTTTCTTT. The chain has TRBV20-1 and TRBJ1-1, with 9 bases identical to TRBD1. The CDR3 extends over 13 amino acids. V lost 3 bases and J lost 5; bases outside the gene matches: 4. Germline loops: CDR1 DFQATT, CDR2 SNEGSKA (reference sequence).

This clonotype was recorded at least ten times. J is TRBJ1-3 and V is TRBV7-2; 7 nucleotides match TRBD1. V shed 5 bases, J shed 5 bases, and the junction held 6 bases outside the gene matches. Germline CDR1 and CDR2: SGHTA and FQGNSA. The CDR3 extends over 14 amino acids. The DNA for the CDR3 is TGTGCCAGCAGCCCGACAGGGACCCGAAACACCATATATTTT. It translates to CASSPTGTRNTIYF.

This clonotype was recorded many times. The chain combines TRBV5-1 with TRBJ1-1, with D possibly TRBD1 on 6 matching bases. Germline-derived CDR1 and CDR2 are SGHRS and YFSETQ. V lost 0 bases and J lost 4, with 16 bases in between. This CDR3 region has 16 residues. CDR3 DNA: TGCGCCAGCAGCTTGGCCCCGGCGGGGGCCGGCACTGAAGCTTTCTTT. This encodes CASSLAPAGAGTEAFF.

The V gene is TRBV11-2, the J gene TRBJ2-7, with D perhaps matching TRBD1 (7 bases). Trimming left V 6 bases short and J 1 base short, with 19 bases between. The CDR3 length is 16 residues. Germline V gene lookup returns CDR1 SGHAT and CDR2 FQNNGV. The CDR3 sequence is CASRSLATGRSYEQYF. The CDR3 DNA reads as TGTGCCAGCAGATCACTGGCGACAGGGAGGTCCTACGAGCAGTACTTC.

The gene calls are TRBV28 and TRBJ2-7, with D unclear. CDR1 is MDHEN, CDR2 SYDVKM, per germline. The CDR3 contains 14 residues. The V end was cut by 7 bases, the J end by 4 bases, with 17 bases between. The CDR3: CASNGGSVQYEQYF. CDR3 coding DNA: TGTGCCAGCAATGGCGGCAGCGTTCAGTACGAGCAGTACTTC.

This clonotype was detected many times. This rearrangement joins TRBV5-1 to TRBJ2-7; TRBD2 matches 8 bases. J gave up 3 bases and V 4 bases, and 6 bases lay outside the gene matches. Germline V gene sequence: CDR1 SGHRS, CDR2 YFSETQ. The CDR3 covers 14 residues. The CDR3 is CASSPGLGLYEQYF. CDR3 DNA sequence: TGCGCCAGCAGCCCGGGACTAGGGCTCTACGAGCAGTACTTC.

This clonotype was seen repeatedly, ten times or more. It may be a read error: a sequence one base away is much more abundant. This chain connects TRBV6-5 to TRBJ1-3, with a weak D call TRBD1 (5 bases). The CDR3 is 16 residues long. The germline V gene encodes CDR1 MNHEY and CDR2 SVGAGI. The chain's CDR3 is CASSSPGGVRGNTVYF. The CDR3 DNA reads as TGTGCCAGCAGTTCGCCCGGAGGGGTGAGAGGAAACACCGTATATTTT.

The sample holds many counts of this clonotype. CDR3 nucleotides: TGTGCCAGCAGTGAATCAGAGACCCAGTACTTC. It yields the protein CASSESETQYF. The rearrangement joins TRBV6-1 to TRBJ2-5; D unclear. The germline CDR1 and CDR2 sequences are MNHNS and SASEGT. The CDR3 is made up of 11 amino acids. V was clipped by 2 bases and J by 4 bases, with 2 bases between them.